This is a list of T cell receptor beta chains from one sample in a study of blood T cell repertoires in COVID-19. This table comes from immunoSEQ multiplex PCR, and its TCRdb copy is limited to in-frame clones, with some not included. In the table there are some 320,000 clones, around nine tenths of which are singletons. Sequencing input: PBMCs or T cells enriched from blood (not recorded which). These receptors all stem from a man in his fifties or sixties who had recovered from COVID-19. Each CDR3 is given with its conserved first and last residue. A D gene is named only where the DNA matches it firmly.

J gene,CDR3 length,D gene,V gene,CDR3 protein,CDR3 DNA
TRBJ2-7,15,-,TRBV6-2/TRBV6-3,CASSKDIVSSYEQYF,TGTGCCAGCAGCAAGGACATCGTGAGCTCCTACGAGCAGTACTTC
TRBJ1-1,17,-,TRBV19,CASSSNREGQTNTEAFF,TGTGCCAGTAGTAGTAACAGGGAAGGCCAAACGAACACTGAAGCTTTCTTT
TRBJ1-3,13,-,TRBV10-3,CAIRGTTGNTIYF,TGTGCCATCCGTGGGACAACTGGAAACACCATATATTTT
TRBJ1-1,15,TRBD1,TRBV15,CATSVSDRGFTEAFF,TGTGCCACCAGCGTATCGGACAGGGGATTCACTGAAGCTTTCTTT
TRBJ1-1,13,-,TRBV10-2,CASSFRLDTEAFF,TGCGCCAGCAGTTTTAGACTAGACACTGAAGCTTTCTTT
TRBJ2-5,15,TRBD2,TRBV7-3,CASSLMGLPKETQYF,TGTGCCAGCAGCTTAATGGGACTACCGAAAGAGACCCAGTACTTC
TRBJ2-1,15,TRBD2,TRBV9,CASSVVAGTYNEQFF,TGTGCCAGCAGCGTAGTAGCGGGGACCTACAATGAGCAGTTCTTC
TRBJ1-5,14,TRBD1,TRBV7-2,CASSRTGTNQPQHF,TGTGCCAGCAGTCGGACAGGGACAAATCAGCCCCAGCATTTT
TRBJ1-2,13,-,TRBV29-1,CSVEETADYGYTF,TGCAGCGTTGAAGAAACAGCAGACTATGGCTACACCTTC
TRBJ2-7,16,-,TRBV5-5,CASSPPPRQVTYEQYF,TGTGCCAGCAGCCCCCCCCCTCGACAGGTAACCTACGAGCAGTACTTC